One sample yielded the 29 T cell receptor beta chains listed below, sequenced in a study of blood T cell repertoires in COVID-19. The repertoire was sequenced with immunoSEQ multiplex PCR; TCRdb's copy has only in-frame clones and lacks some. The data show 300,000 to 400,000 clones, with approximately 86% seen just once and around 4% held by the top ten. The material sequenced was PBMCs or T cells enriched from blood (not recorded which). The receptors were sampled from a woman between 40 and 55 years old with acute COVID-19.

This chain joins TRBV12-5 and TRBJ1-1, with TRBD1 identical over 8 bases. V shed 7 bases, J shed 5 bases, and the junction held 9 bases outside the gene matches. The CDR3 loop spans 14 amino acids. CDR1 and CDR2 from the germline V gene are LGHNT and FRNRAP. This CDR3 is CASAYDRGGTEAFF. DNA of the CDR3: TGTGCTAGTGCCTACGACAGGGGTGGGACTGAAGCTTTCTTT.

The chain is built from TRBV19 and TRBJ1-5; possible D gene TRBD1, 5 bases. This CDR3 contains 14 residues. V dropped 3 bases and J dropped 3 bases, with 9 bases sitting between them. Germline V lookup: CDR1 LNHDA, CDR2 SQIVND (reference sequence). CDR3 in DNA: TGTGCCAGTAGTATTATGGACAACAATCAGCCCCAGCATTTT. Translation: CASSIMDNNQPQHF.

Written as DNA, the CDR3 is TGTGCCAGCAGCCAGGACAGGGGATACACAGATACGCAGTATTTT. Translated: CASSQDRGYTDTQYF. The chain employs TRBV6-2 or TRBV6-3 and TRBJ2-3; TRBD1 aligns across 9 bases. Per germline, CDR1 MNHEY and CDR2 SVGEGT. The CDR3 sequence is 15 residues long. Unmatched junction bases numbered 6, after V lost 6 bases and J lost 2 bases.

CDR3 sequence: CASSPPVGQGAGNEQFF. Here the CDR3 DNA reads TGTGCCAGCTCACCACCGGTAGGGCAGGGGGCAGGGAATGAGCAGTTCTTC. The chain recombines TRBV18 with TRBJ2-1; 8 bases agree with TRBD1. The CDR3 length is 17 residues. With V trimmed by 0 bases and J by 7 bases, 11 bases remained unmatched. Per germline, CDR1 KGHSH and CDR2 LQKENI.

This clone came up once. The V and J genes are TRBV6-5 and TRBJ2-3, with a weak D call TRBD1 (5 bases). Germline V gives CDR1 MNHEY, CDR2 SVGAGI. This CDR3 contains 14 residues. Trimming cost V 8 bases and J 7 bases, with 19 bases left between them. The CDR3 DNA reads as TGTGCCAGCTATGCGCAGGACAAGTCGAATACGCAGTATTTT. It is translated as CASYAQDKSNTQYF.

This chain uses TRBV7-9 with TRBJ2-5, with 11 bases aligning to TRBD1. The length of the CDR3 is 16 residues. Germline CDR1 reads SEHNR; CDR2 reads FQNEAQ (reference sequence). The V segment lost 4 bases and the J segment 5 bases; nucleotides outside the gene matches: 9. The CDR3 DNA reads as TGTGCCAGCAGCTCCCCGGGACAGGGGGTGTGGGAGACCCAGTACTTC. Translated: CASSSPGQGVWETQYF.

The CDR3 DNA sequence: TGTGCCAGTAGACCCCGGGGGGGGAATTCACCCCTCCACTTT. Amino acids: CASRPRGGNSPLHF. The rearrangement links TRBV19 to TRBJ1-6, with D perhaps matching TRBD1 (5 bases). This CDR3 region has 14 residues. The V gene lost 6 bases and the J gene lost 7 bases, with 13 bases spanning the gap. CDR1 and CDR2 (germline): LNHDA, SQIVND (reference sequence). The variable domain in full, completed from reference TRBV19 and TRBJ1-6, reads DGGITQSPKYLFRKEGQNVTLSCEQNLNHDAMYWYRQDPGQGLRLIYYSQIVNDFQKGDIAEGYSVSREKKESFPLTVTSAQKNPTAFYLCASRPRGGNSPLHFGNGTRLTVT.

The chain has TRBV6-1 and TRBJ1-5; 10 bases align to TRBD1. The CDR3 covers 17 residues. Unmatched junction bases numbered 11, after V lost 3 bases and J lost 6 bases. Looked up from germline, CDR1 is MNHNS and CDR2 is SASEGT. The CDR3 is CASSDPRQGAVGQPQHF. For the CDR3, the DNA is TGTGCCAGCAGTGACCCAAGACAGGGGGCCGTGGGTCAGCCCCAGCATTTT.

This clone came up a few times. This CDR3 is CASSLAAPYEQYF. For the CDR3, the DNA is TGTGCCAGCAGCTTAGCGGCCCCTTACGAGCAGTACTTC. V and J are TRBV7-2 and TRBJ2-7; no clear D. The CDR3 loop spans 13 amino acids. Trimming removed 0 bases from V and 4 bases from J, with 7 bases in between. Germline CDR1 and CDR2: SGHTA and FQGNSA.

This clone came up once. V and J are TRBV20-1 and TRBJ2-7; 7 bases align to TRBD2. CDR1 DFQATT and CDR2 SNEGSKA come from the germline V gene (reference sequence). The J segment lost 7 bases and the V segment lost 5 bases, leaving 5 bases of the junction unmatched. The CDR3 length is 11 residues. The CDR3 sequence is CSASSGGEQYF. CDR3 sequence (DNA): TGCAGTGCTTCTAGCGGTGGGGAGCAGTACTTC.

The V call is TRBV28, the J call TRBJ2-5, with 10 bases matching TRBD1. Trimming cost V 6 bases and J 5 bases; bases outside gene matches: 6. The CDR3 runs 14 residues. Looked up from germline, CDR1 is MDHEN and CDR2 is SYDVKM. The CDR3 region has the DNA TGTGCCAGCAGAAAGACAGGGGGCGGGGAGACCCAGTACTTC. As protein: CASRKTGGGETQYF.

The chain is built from TRBV29-1 and TRBJ1-2, with 7 bases lining up with TRBD1. The germline gives CDR1 SQVTM, CDR2 ANQGSEA. The CDR3 has 13 residues. The V gene end was trimmed by 4 bases and the J gene end by 4 bases; junction bases not matched to a gene: 6. Here the CDR3 DNA reads TGCAGCGTTGCTTCGGGACAGACCTATGGCTACACCTTC. Translation: CSVASGQTYGYTF.

The chain has TRBV12-1 and TRBJ2-7; the D segment call TRBD1 is taken from the table without a DNA check. TRBV12-1 is listed as a pseudogene. This CDR3 region has 11 residues. The CDR3 DNA reads as TGTGCCAGCAGCTTCCCACAGGGGCAGTACTTC. Translation: CASSFPQGQYF.

CDR3 sequence: CASSGAGILNTEAFF. As DNA, the CDR3 is TGTGCCAGCAGCGGGGCTGGGATTTTGAACACTGAAGCTTTCTTT. The chain has TRBV5-4 and TRBJ1-1; the D gene is possibly TRBD1 (5 bases). The CDR3 is 15 residues long. Trimming took 4 bases from V and 0 from J, leaving 13 bases between them. Germline CDR1 is SGHNT and CDR2 is YYREEE (reference sequence).

The chain recombines TRBV13 with TRBJ2-5, with D unresolved. The V end was cut by 4 bases, the J end by 3 bases, with 9 bases between. This CDR3 region has 13 residues. Per the germline V gene, CDR1 is PRHDT and CDR2 is FYEKMQ (reference sequence). The CDR3 region has the DNA TGTGCCAGCAGCTCCCTTAATAAAGAGACCCAGTACTTC. Translation gives CASSSLNKETQYF. The variable domain in full, with the rest retrieved from reference TRBV13 and TRBJ2-5, is AAGVIQSPRHLIKEKRETATLKCYPIPRHDTVYWYQQGPGQDPQFLISFYEKMQSDKGSIPDRFSAQQFSDYHSELNMSSLELGDSALYFCASSSLNKETQYFGPGTRLLVL.

This clone was seen just once. The chain links TRBV7-3 to TRBJ2-1, with D uncertain. Trimming removed 1 base from V and 2 bases from J, with 21 bases in between. This CDR3 spans 19 amino acids. Germline V gene data show CDR1 as SGHTA and CDR2 as FQGTGA. In DNA form, the CDR3 reads TGTGCCAGCAGCTTAATTTCCTTAAGTGTGGGCATGCCCTACAATGAGCAGTTCTTC. It is translated as CASSLISLSVGMPYNEQFF.

This chain connects TRBV28 to TRBJ2-2; D may be TRBD1 (5 bases). Per the germline V gene, CDR1 is MDHEN and CDR2 is SYDVKM. V was clipped by 3 bases and J by 4 bases, with 6 bases between them. The CDR3 runs 13 residues. Here the CDR3 DNA reads TGTGCCAGCAGTTTTGGGGCCACCGGGGAGCTGTTTTTT. This encodes CASSFGATGELFF.

This clone was counted a single time. The chain is built from TRBV7-2 and TRBJ2-2, with 8 nucleotides matching TRBD2. CDR1 is SGHTA and CDR2 is FQGNSA in the germline V gene. This CDR3 spans 16 amino acids. The J segment lost 6 bases and the V segment lost 3 bases, leaving 9 bases of the junction unmatched. The CDR3 coding sequence is TGTGCCAGCAGCTTCCGTTTGGGACTAGGCCCCGGGGAGCTGTTTTTT. This encodes CASSFRLGLGPGELFF.

The V gene is TRBV5-6, the J gene TRBJ2-5; 10 bases map to TRBD1. V shed 2 bases and J 4 bases; nucleotides not matched to a gene: 5. This CDR3 is 15 amino acids long. Germline assignment: CDR1 SGHDT and CDR2 YYEEEE. CDR3 nucleotides: TGTGCCAGCAGCTTCACGACAGGGGGCGGAGAGACCCAGTACTTC. Protein product: CASSFTTGGGETQYF.

The chain has TRBV7-6 and TRBJ2-1; 8 bases match TRBD1. This CDR3 is 17 amino acids long. CDR1 and CDR2 from the germline V gene are SGHVS and FNYEAQ. V was clipped by 5 bases and J by 10 bases; unmatched bases: 19. Written as DNA, the CDR3 is TGTGCCAGCAGCCTTACCGCGGGACAGGCGCATTCAGGGGAGCAGTTCTTC. Translating it yields CASSLTAGQAHSGEQFF. Full variable domain (remainder filled in from reference TRBV7-6 and TRBJ2-1): GAGVSQSPRYKVTKRGQDVALRCDPISGHVSLYWYRQALGQGPEFLTYFNYEAQQDKSGLPNDRFSAERPEGSISTLTIQRTEQRDSAMYRCASSLTAGQAHSGEQFFGPGTRLTVL.

V is TRBV10-3 and J is TRBJ1-4; TRBD1 matches at 8 bases. The CDR3 is made up of 13 amino acids. Germline V gene lookup returns CDR1 ENHRY and CDR2 SYGVKD. The J segment lost 5 bases and the V segment lost 8 bases, leaving 4 bases of the junction unmatched. The chain's CDR3 is CAISDRANEKLFF. The CDR3 coding sequence is TGTGCCATCTCGGACAGGGCGAATGAAAAACTGTTTTTT.

The chain has TRBV21-1 and TRBJ2-7; the D segment call TRBD1 is taken from the table without a DNA check. TRBV21-1 represents a pseudogene. The CDR3 runs to 15 residues. The CDR3 loop reads CASSSRDRGPYEQYF. CDR3 bases: TGTGCCAGCAGCAGCCGGGACAGGGGTCCCTACGAGCAGTACTTC.

There are a few counts of this clone. CDR3 loop: CASSFGGRGRDGYTF. In DNA form, the CDR3 reads TGTGCCAGCAGCTTCGGCGGAAGGGGGAGAGATGGCTACACCTTC. The V gene is TRBV7-9, the J gene TRBJ1-2; D perhaps matches TRBD1 (6 bases). Trimming pared 3 bases from V and 6 bases from J, leaving 17 bases between. This CDR3 region has 15 residues. The V gene's germline CDR1 is SEHNR and CDR2 FQNEAQ (reference sequence).

The chain links TRBV2 to TRBJ1-3; the D is unclear. V lost 8 bases and J lost 4, with 9 bases in between. CDR3 length: 12 amino acids. Germline loops: CDR1 SNHLY, CDR2 FYNNEI. The CDR3 is CASRPSGNTIYF. The CDR3 DNA reads TGTGCCAGCCGTCCCTCCGGAAACACCATATATTTT.

This rearrangement joins TRBV19 to TRBJ1-2, with D possibly TRBD1 on 5 matching bases. Per germline, CDR1 LNHDA and CDR2 SQIVND (reference sequence). CDR3 size: 14 residues. Trimming cost V 3 bases and J 0 bases, with 8 bases left between them. CDR3 loop: CASSMVQANYGYTF. CDR3 bases: TGTGCCAGTAGTATGGTACAGGCTAACTATGGCTACACCTTC.

V and J are TRBV28 and TRBJ2-5; TRBD1 matches 7 bases. The ends lost 6 bases at V and 7 bases at J; junction bases unmatched: 11. CDR1 and CDR2 (germline): MDHEN, SYDVKM. The CDR3 loop spans 14 amino acids. CDR3 sequence: CASRRDSKTGTQYF. In DNA, the CDR3 is TGTGCCAGCAGACGGGACAGCAAAACCGGGACCCAGTACTTC.

The gene calls are TRBV5-5 and TRBJ2-1; 8 bases match TRBD2. Germline values: CDR1 SGHKS, CDR2 YYEKEE (reference sequence). The CDR3 has 16 amino acids. J lost 6 bases, V lost 4 bases, and 12 bases had no gene match. CDR3 region: CASSLPRGTSFNEQFF. The CDR3 DNA reads as TGTGCCAGCAGCCTACCCCGGGGGACTAGTTTCAATGAGCAGTTCTTC.

The CDR3 DNA reads as TGCGCCAGCAGCCCTTCTCTAGCGGGGGGTAACAGTGAGCAGTTCTTC. Protein product: CASSPSLAGGNSEQFF. The V and J genes are TRBV5-1 and TRBJ2-1, with 11 nucleotides matching TRBD2. Germline V gives CDR1 SGHRS, CDR2 YFSETQ. The junction had 12 bases not matched to a gene; V was cut back by 4 bases and J by 9 bases. This CDR3 has 16 amino acids.

The chain links TRBV6-5 to TRBJ2-5; TRBD1 aligns across 9 bases. CDR1 is MNHEY, CDR2 SVGAGI, per germline. The CDR3 length is 15 residues. Unmatched junction bases numbered 3, after V lost 2 bases and J lost 2 bases. CDR3 in amino acids: CASSYAGQGQETQYF. The CDR3 DNA reads TGTGCCAGCAGTTACGCGGGACAGGGTCAAGAGACCCAGTACTTC.